This passage covers 32 T cell receptor beta chains from one sample sequenced in a study of blood T cell repertoires in COVID-19 (dated by TCRdb to the early 2020s). Library preparation used the immunoSEQ multiplex PCR assay. TCRdb re-hosts the immuneACCESS table, in-frame sequences only. Its copies lack some clones; in the studies checked, an unresolved V gene accounts for under half of them, and the cause for the rest is not known. Here the sample has over 30,000 clones; 75% to 90% occur a single time. Of the sample, 9.5% to 13% falls within the top ten clones. The sample consisted of peripheral blood. These receptors all come from a man between 65 and 85 years old with acute or convalescent COVID-19.

This clone was seen just once. The chain carries TRBV5-1 and TRBJ1-1; TRBD1 matches at 11 bases. This CDR3 contains 16 residues. Germline trimming cut 1 base from V and 5 bases from J; bases unmatched to any gene: 7. In germline, CDR1 is SGHRS, CDR2 YFSETQ. The CDR3 DNA follows: TGCGCCAGCAGCTTGCCGGGACAGGGGGTTAGGACTGAAGCTTTCTTT. This translates into CASSLPGQGVRTEAFF.

The CDR3 DNA sequence: TGTGCCAGCAGCTTTGGCGGGAGTCGGGACATTCAGTACTTC. Translation gives CASSFGGSRDIQYF. The chain links TRBV7-2 to TRBJ2-4, with 7 bases aligning to TRBD2. After removal of 3 bases from V and 8 bases from J, the junction contained 7 bases not matched to a gene. Germline V CDR1 and CDR2: SGHTA, FQGNSA. The CDR3 length is 14 residues. Using reference TRBV7-2 and TRBJ2-4 for the parts outside the CDR3, the full variable domain is GAGVSQSPSNKVTEKGKDVELRCDPISGHTALYWYRQSLGQGLEFLIYFQGNSAPDKSGLPSDRFSAERTGGSVSTLTIQRTQQEDSAVYLCASSFGGSRDIQYFGAGTRLSVL.

This rearrangement joins TRBV18 to TRBJ1-1; TRBD1 matches 12 bases. Germline loops: CDR1 KGHSH, CDR2 LQKENI. This CDR3 region has 17 residues. Trimming at V came to 5 bases and at J to 3 bases, leaving 10 bases not matched to a gene. The CDR3 region is CASSSMGQGAWDTEAFF. In nucleotides, the CDR3 is TGTGCCAGCTCATCAATGGGACAGGGGGCGTGGGACACTGAAGCTTTCTTT.

This chain joins TRBV28 and TRBJ2-1; 8 bases match TRBD2. Germline V gives CDR1 MDHEN, CDR2 SYDVKM. V dropped 6 bases and J dropped 14; count of bases not matched to a gene: 15. CDR3 length: 14 amino acids. CDR3 loop: CASSLETTGTRKFF. CDR3 nucleotide sequence: TGTGCCAGCAGCTTAGAAACTACCGGGACTAGAAAGTTCTTC.

CDR3 bases: TGCAGCGTCCGCGGGGGGGGCGAGCAGTACTTC. It yields the protein CSVRGGGEQYF. The rearrangement links TRBV29-1 to TRBJ2-7, with 9 bases identical to TRBD2. Losses at the gene ends were 6 bases for V and 6 bases for J; bases not matched to a gene: 3. Germline V gene lookup returns CDR1 SQVTM and CDR2 ANQGSEA. The CDR3 contains 11 residues.

The chain combines TRBV5-1 with TRBJ2-3; TRBD2 is a possible D gene (6 bases). V was cut by 0 bases and J by 2 bases, with 10 bases left in between. There are 15 residues in the CDR3. The germline V gene has CDR1 SGHRS and CDR2 YFSETQ. Written as DNA, the CDR3 is TGCGCCAGCAGCTTGGGTAGCGGCGACACAGATACGCAGTATTTT. Translation: CASSLGSGDTDTQYF.

V gene TRBV18 combines with J gene TRBJ2-7; TRBD2 matches 13 bases. Trimming took 6 bases from V and 4 from J; bases not matched to a gene: 3. Germline CDR1 is KGHSH and CDR2 is LQKENI. There are 14 residues in the CDR3. The CDR3 nucleotides are TGTGCCAGCTCTCAACTAGCGGGAGGGTACGAGCAGTACTTC. It specifies CASSQLAGGYEQYF.

The chain joins TRBV3-1 (or the pseudogene TRBV3-2) to TRBJ2-1, with 7 bases identical to TRBD2. This CDR3 spans 14 amino acids. Germline values: CDR1 LGHDT, CDR2 YNNKEL (reference sequence). The ends lost 1 base at V and 12 bases at J; junction bases unmatched: 9. CDR3 sequence: CASSQAGLVIAQFF. The CDR3, as DNA: TGTGCCAGCAGCCAAGCTGGACTAGTAATAGCGCAGTTCTTC.

The CDR3 reads CASSRNRGGGYGYTF. The DNA for the CDR3 is TGTGCCAGCAGCCGTAACAGGGGCGGTGGCTATGGCTACACCTTC. The V gene is TRBV11-2, the J gene TRBJ1-2, with 7 nucleotides matching TRBD1. CDR3 size: 15 residues. CDR1 and CDR2 from the germline V gene are SGHAT and FQNNGV. The V and J ends lost 5 bases and 4 bases, in that order; junction bases with no gene match: 10.

This chain links TRBV14 with TRBJ2-3; 9 bases agree with TRBD2. V lost 5 bases, J lost 3 bases, and 3 bases stayed unmatched. The CDR3 has 14 residues. The germline V gene has CDR1 SGHDN and CDR2 FVKESK. Here the CDR3 reads CASSATSGTDTQYF. Written as DNA, the CDR3 is TGTGCCAGCAGCGCCACTAGCGGGACAGATACGCAGTATTTT.

This clone was counted once. The gene calls are TRBV7-9 and TRBJ1-2; D unclear. V lost 2 bases and J lost 4, with 8 bases in between. CDR1 and CDR2 from the germline V gene are SEHNR and FQNEAQ (reference sequence). The CDR3 runs to 13 residues. In DNA, the CDR3 is TGTGCCAGCAGCTTACGGGGAGGCTATGGCTACACCTTC. Translation gives CASSLRGGYGYTF.

This chain joins TRBV4-1 and TRBJ2-1; TRBD1 aligns across 7 bases. The trim removed 1 base at V and 4 bases at J, leaving 4 bases unmatched. Per the germline V gene, CDR1 is MGHRA and CDR2 is YSYEKL. This CDR3 contains 15 residues. CDR3 nucleotide sequence: TGCGCCAGCAGCCAAGCGACAGGGTCTTACAATGAGCAGTTCTTC. Its protein is CASSQATGSYNEQFF.

The sample holds a few counts of this clone. This sequence joins TRBV4-2 and TRBJ2-3, with D uncertain. Germline lookup yields CDR1 LGHNA and CDR2 YNFKEQ. The V end was cut by 0 bases, the J end by 4 bases, with 8 bases between. This CDR3 spans 14 amino acids. The CDR3 spells CASSQDPLADTQYF. CDR3 nucleotides: TGTGCCAGCAGCCAAGACCCGCTAGCAGATACGCAGTATTTT.

The V and J genes are TRBV5-4 and TRBJ1-4, with 11 bases aligning to TRBD1. Looked up from germline, CDR1 is SGHNT and CDR2 is YYREEE (reference sequence). CDR3 length equals 17 residues. V shed 0 bases and J 7 bases; nucleotides not matched to a gene: 8. The CDR3 nucleotides are TGTGCCAGCAGCTTGGGTGGACAGGGGGCCAAGGGTGAAAAACTGTTTTTT. Encoded protein: CASSLGGQGAKGEKLFF.

The chain is built from TRBV28 and TRBJ2-1; 10 nucleotides agree with TRBD2. This CDR3 has 15 amino acids. Trimming removed 3 bases from V and 10 bases from J; junction bases left unmatched: 9. Germline CDR1 reads MDHEN; CDR2 reads SYDVKM. Here the CDR3 DNA reads TGTGCCAGCAGTTTCCCCTCTAGCGGGAGAAGGGAGCAGTTCTTC. This encodes CASSFPSSGRREQFF. The variable domain in full, with the rest retrieved from reference TRBV28 and TRBJ2-1, is DVKVTQSSRYLVKRTGEKVFLECVQDMDHENMFWYRQDPGLGLRLIYFSYDVKMKEKGDIPEGYSVSREKKERFSLILESASTNQTSMYLCASSFPSSGRREQFFGPGTRLTVL.

V and J are TRBV11-2 and TRBJ2-1; 12 bases map to TRBD2. In germline, CDR1 is SGHAT, CDR2 FQNNGV. With 2 bases clipped from V and 9 bases from J, the junction kept 5 bases outside the gene matches. The CDR3 runs 15 residues. CDR3 sequence reads: CASSLTSGGLGEQFF. The CDR3 region has the DNA TGTGCCAGCAGCTTAACTAGCGGGGGGTTGGGTGAGCAGTTCTTC.

This clone has only a few counts. This chain links TRBV5-5 with TRBJ2-1; 8 bases align to TRBD1. The CDR3 runs 16 residues. V lost 3 bases and J lost 4; bases outside the gene matches: 9. The germline V gene encodes CDR1 SGHKS and CDR2 YYEKEE (reference sequence). CDR3 in DNA: TGTGCCAGCAGCTCCGACAGGGGATTCCTATACAATGAGCAGTTCTTC. Protein product: CASSSDRGFLYNEQFF.

The CDR3 spells CASSLERVGYTF. The DNA of the CDR3 is TGTGCCAGCAGCTTAGAGAGGGTCGGCTACACCTTC. The J gene is TRBJ1-2, the V gene TRBV7-9; no definite D call. Germline V gives CDR1 SEHNR, CDR2 FQNEAQ (reference sequence). The CDR3 loop spans 12 amino acids. V was pared by 1 base and J by 8 bases, with 8 bases between.

V and J are TRBV7-6 and TRBJ1-5; the D is unclear. Between the trimmed V and J ends, which lost 2 bases and 12 bases, there was a span of 14 bases. This CDR3 is 13 amino acids long. From germline, CDR1 is SGHVS and CDR2 FNYEAQ. CDR3 in amino acids: CASSLSQRTDQHF. CDR3 nucleotides: TGTGCCAGCAGCTTAAGTCAGCGGACGGACCAGCATTTT.

V gene TRBV10-3 combines with J gene TRBJ2-3; tentatively, D is TRBD2 (5 bases). Trimming took off 5 bases at V and 0 bases at J, with 12 bases between the two ends. This CDR3 comprises 15 residues. Germline loops: CDR1 ENHRY, CDR2 SYGVKD. In DNA, the CDR3 is TGTGCCATCAGTTTAGGTGGGAGAAGCACAGATACGCAGTATTTT. Translating gives CAISLGGRSTDTQYF.

This chain connects TRBV20-1 to TRBJ1-6; 7 bases are shared with TRBD1. V lost 3 bases, J lost 9 bases, and 5 bases stayed unmatched. This CDR3 has 13 amino acids. Germline CDR1 is DFQATT and CDR2 is SNEGSKA (reference sequence). The CDR3 region has the DNA TGCAGTGCTAGTGCCAGGGGGAGTTCACCCCTCCACTTT. Amino acids: CSASARGSSPLHF.

V and J are TRBV5-4 and TRBJ2-7, with 9 bases fitting TRBD2. The CDR3 has 15 amino acids. The junction had 12 bases not matched to a gene; V was cut back by 4 bases and J by 7 bases. CDR1 and CDR2 (germline): SGHNT, YYREEE (reference sequence). In DNA, the CDR3 is TGTGCCAGCAGCACGGGACTAGCCGCGCTGGGGGAGCAGTACTTC. Amino acids: CASSTGLAALGEQYF.

The CDR3: CANTWDRAHLGGSYEQYF. The DNA of the CDR3 is TGTGCCAACACATGGGACAGGGCTCACCTAGGCGGATCCTACGAGCAGTACTTC. The V call is TRBV11-3, the J call TRBJ2-7; TRBD1 matches at 9 bases. Germline V gene sequence: CDR1 SGHNT, CDR2 YENEEA. Trimming took 10 bases from V and 1 from J; bases not matched to a gene: 20. This CDR3 has 18 amino acids.

The chain couples TRBV19 to TRBJ1-4; D is unresolved. Deletions cut 2 bases from V and 6 bases from J, with 13 bases between. The CDR3 consists of 15 residues. Germline assignment: CDR1 LNHDA and CDR2 SQIVND (reference sequence). The CDR3 protein is CASSISDARDEKLFF. The DNA of the CDR3 is TGTGCCAGTAGTATATCAGACGCCCGGGATGAAAAACTGTTTTTT.

The V and J genes are TRBV2 and TRBJ1-1; 7 nucleotides line up with TRBD1. J gave up 0 bases and V 4 bases, and 8 bases lay outside the gene matches. Germline CDR1 SNHLY, CDR2 FYNNEI. This CDR3 spans 16 amino acids. CDR3 in DNA: TGTGCCAGCAGTGCCGGACAGGCCTCCATGAACACTGAAGCTTTCTTT. This sequence encodes CASSAGQASMNTEAFF.

The rearrangement links TRBV27 to TRBJ2-7, with TRBD2 matching 8 bases. V lost 8 bases and J lost 4; bases outside the gene matches: 10. The CDR3 totals 14 residues. CDR1 MNHEY and CDR2 SMNVEV come from the germline V gene (reference sequence). The CDR3, as DNA: TGTGCCAGCGCATCTTCGGGAGGGCAGTACGAGCAGTACTTC. Protein product: CASASSGGQYEQYF.

V is TRBV3-1 (or the pseudogene TRBV3-2) and J is TRBJ2-7, with 11 bases that match TRBD2. This CDR3 contains 15 residues. The V and J ends lost 4 bases and 5 bases, in that order; junction bases with no gene match: 7. Germline V gene sequence: CDR1 LGHDT, CDR2 YNNKEL (reference sequence). The CDR3 loop reads CASSPSLLAGDEQYF. The CDR3, as DNA: TGTGCCAGCAGCCCTTCACTACTAGCGGGAGACGAGCAGTACTTC.

This rearrangement joins TRBV2 to TRBJ2-7; D may be TRBD1 (6 bases). V was cut by 7 bases and J by 4 bases, with 17 bases left in between. CDR1 is SNHLY, CDR2 FYNNEI, per germline. The CDR3 length is 14 residues. The CDR3 here is CASNARGLTYEQYF. The CDR3 nucleotides read TGTGCCAGCAACGCCAGGGGCCTAACGTACGAGCAGTACTTC. The full variable domain, its missing parts supplied by reference TRBV2 and TRBJ2-7, is EPEVTQTPSHQVTQMGQEVILRCVPISNHLYFYWYRQILGQKVEFLVSFYNNEISEKSEIFDDQFSVERPDGSNFTLKIRSTKLEDSAMYFCASNARGLTYEQYFGPGTRLTVT.

The gene calls are TRBV7-2 and TRBJ1-5; possibly TRBD1 for D (5 bases). Trimming stripped 1 base from V and 0 bases from J, with 13 bases between. Germline loops: CDR1 SGHTA, CDR2 FQGNSA. This CDR3 is 17 amino acids long. CDR3 in DNA: TGTGCCAGCAGCTTAGGACAGACCCTATATAGCAATCAGCCCCAGCATTTT. Its translation is CASSLGQTLYSNQPQHF.

The chain links TRBV6-5 to TRBJ2-1; 12 nucleotides match TRBD2. CDR1 is MNHEY and CDR2 is SVGAGI in the germline V gene. This CDR3 comprises 14 residues. With V trimmed by 4 bases and J by 8 bases, 3 bases remained unmatched. Written as DNA, the CDR3 is TGTGCCAGCAGTTCGCTAGCGGGAGGGGATGAGCAGTTCTTC. Amino acids: CASSSLAGGDEQFF.

This clone has more than one count but fewer than ten. The chain couples TRBV28 to TRBJ2-7; no firm D call. Trimming removed 2 bases at V and 2 bases at J, with 10 bases between. The CDR3 spans 14 residues. Germline V gene data show CDR1 as MDHEN and CDR2 as SYDVKM. This CDR3 reads CASSLDSQTYEQYF. In DNA, the CDR3 is TGTGCCAGCAGTTTAGACTCCCAGACCTACGAGCAGTACTTC.

V and J are TRBV6-2 or TRBV6-3 and TRBJ1-1; unclear D gene. The CDR3 extends over 14 amino acids. The germline gives CDR1 MNHEY, CDR2 SVGEGT. Trimming removed 2 bases at V and 4 bases at J, with 11 bases between. This chain's CDR3 is CASSYGRQVTEAFF. For the CDR3, the DNA is TGTGCCAGCAGTTACGGGAGGCAGGTCACTGAAGCTTTCTTT.